This record covers a single T cell receptor beta chain. What it binds is unknown. This entry comes from a study of cytomegalovirus exposure and HLA in healthy donors. PCR amplification relied on 60 Vbeta primers (plus 13 Jbeta primers). Original data processing: In a later analysis, the count reached 74 million or so unique TCR beta chains, with approximately 11 million shared. Method: immunoSEQ multiplex PCR; TCRdb's copy keeps in-frame clones and lacks some. Clone size and the V and J calls come from that table; the DNA yielded D and trimming. The sample holds about 88,000 clones. After removal of 6 bases from V and 4 bases from J, the junction contained 8 bases not matched to a gene. CDR1 and CDR2 from the germline V gene are SQVTM and ANQGSEA. This CDR3 contains 13 residues. Study results and limitations: The authors later linked a missense DCLRE1C variant to TCR beta V- and J-gene trimming. When a later analysis compared HLA-associated TCR beta chains with equally common others, the HLA-associated chains turned out to be more clonally expanded and to have lower generation probabilities. For most TCR beta V segments, an earlier analysis put the productive rate at about 87% or about 30% of the time.

The sequence came from a girl aged 10 to 17 in good health and CMV-seropositive. The sequencing sample was made of PBMCs. This chain uses TRBV29-1 with TRBJ2-5; TRBD2 matches at 7 bases. CDR3 region: CSVPGRGGETQYF. The DNA of the CDR3 is TGCAGCGTACCGGGCCGCGGGGGAGAGACCCAGTACTTC.